The 20 T cell receptor beta chains listed next were all sequenced from one sample in a study of chemoradiotherapy in HPV16-positive cancers. Clones were read by immunoSEQ multiplex PCR, and TCRdb kept only the in-frame ones, dropping some. Counted here are 14,000 or so clones, over 70% occurring once; the ten biggest clones make up around 1.4%. This specimen was acquired from a patient who underwent chemoradiotherapy. The source of these receptors is a human donor with HPV-associated anogenital cancer.

V and J are TRBV19 and TRBJ2-1, with unresolved D. Per germline, CDR1 LNHDA and CDR2 SQIVND (reference sequence). Deletions cut 5 bases from V and 0 bases from J, with 11 bases between. CDR3 length: 15 residues. Written as DNA, the CDR3 is TGTGCCAGTAGTCAACAGAGAAGCTCCTACAATGAGCAGTTCTTC. It translates to CASSQQRSSYNEQFF.

The genes are TRBV7-9 and TRBJ1-4; weak D call: TRBD1 (5 bases). This CDR3 has 14 amino acids. Germline CDR1 and CDR2: SEHNR and FQNEAQ (reference sequence). Trimming left V 0 bases short and J 8 bases short, with 10 bases between. CDR3 residues: CASSLAGGAEKLFF. CDR3 bases: TGTGCCAGCAGCTTAGCGGGGGGAGCCGAAAAACTGTTTTTT.

V usage is TRBV12-5 and J usage is TRBJ1-5; a weak D match, TRBD1 (5 bases). Between the trimmed V and J ends, which lost 2 bases and 0 bases, there was a span of 14 bases. The length of the CDR3 is 17 residues. Germline CDR1 reads LGHNT; CDR2 reads FRNRAP. The CDR3 sequence: CASGLFQGLYSNQPQHF. In nucleotides, the CDR3 is TGTGCTAGTGGTTTGTTCCAGGGCCTATATAGCAATCAGCCCCAGCATTTT.

In its sample, this clone was seen once. In DNA, the CDR3 is TGTGCCAGCAGCTTAATAATATACGAGCAGTACTTC. This codes for CASSLIIYEQYF. The chain couples TRBV11-2 to TRBJ2-7; D uncertain. CDR1 SGHAT and CDR2 FQNNGV come from the germline V gene. The CDR3 runs to 12 residues. The V end lost 2 bases, the J end lost 4 bases, and 6 bases lay between the germline ends.

The chain employs TRBV2 and TRBJ2-5, with 9 bases identical to TRBD2. The CDR3 covers 15 residues. V shed 3 bases, J shed 4 bases, and the junction held 6 bases outside the gene matches. Germline V gene sequence: CDR1 SNHLY, CDR2 FYNNEI. The CDR3: CASSDRGLARETQYF. The DNA for the CDR3 is TGTGCCAGCAGTGATCGTGGACTAGCGCGAGAGACCCAGTACTTC.

The chain combines TRBV5-4 with TRBJ2-5; 7 bases line up with TRBD1. This CDR3 is 15 amino acids long. Germline loops: CDR1 SGHNT, CDR2 YYREEE (reference sequence). The V segment lost 3 bases and the J segment 4 bases; nucleotides outside the gene matches: 9. CDR3 loop: CASSSDREDRETQYF. The CDR3 coding sequence is TGTGCCAGCAGCTCTGACAGGGAAGATCGAGAGACCCAGTACTTC.

The V gene is TRBV15, the J gene TRBJ2-1; D gene ambiguous. Germline V gives CDR1 LNHNV, CDR2 YYDKDF (reference sequence). V lost 5 bases to trimming and J lost 4 bases, with 3 bases between them. CDR3 size: 11 residues. Written as DNA, the CDR3 is TGTGCCACCAGCCAATACAATGAGCAGTTCTTC. Protein sequence: CATSQYNEQFF.

The J gene is TRBJ2-7, the V gene TRBV7-6, with unresolved D. CDR3 size: 15 residues. Germline assignment: CDR1 SGHVS and CDR2 FNYEAQ. Between the trimmed V and J ends, which lost 1 base and 0 bases, there was a span of 10 bases. CDR3 nucleotides: TGTGCCAGCAGCTTAGATCCTGGAACCTCCTACGAGCAGTACTTC. Residues: CASSLDPGTSYEQYF. Full variable domain (missing parts from reference TRBV7-6 and TRBJ2-7): GAGVSQSPRYKVTKRGQDVALRCDPISGHVSLYWYRQALGQGPEFLTYFNYEAQQDKSGLPNDRFSAERPEGSISTLTIQRTEQRDSAMYRCASSLDPGTSYEQYFGPGTRLTVT.

This chain links TRBV4-3 with TRBJ1-2; D remains ambiguous. Looked up from germline, CDR1 is LGHNA and CDR2 is YSLEER. The CDR3 consists of 15 residues. Deletions cut 1 base from V and 4 bases from J, with 13 bases between. CDR3 region: CASSQARGISYGYTF. CDR3 bases: TGCGCCAGCAGCCAAGCTCGAGGGATCTCCTATGGCTACACCTTC.

This chain connects TRBV4-3 to TRBJ1-5; TRBD1 agrees at 7 bases. CDR1 and CDR2 (germline): LGHNA, YSLEER. The CDR3 covers 16 residues. V dropped 0 bases and J dropped 4; count of bases not matched to a gene: 6. In DNA, the CDR3 is TGCGCCAGCAGCCAAGATCGAACAGGGGAAAATCAGCCCCAGCATTTT. As protein: CASSQDRTGENQPQHF.

This clone was recorded a few times. The chain recombines TRBV11-3 with TRBJ1-2; D remains ambiguous. Germline V lookup: CDR1 SGHNT, CDR2 YENEEA. Trimming shortened V by 0 bases and J by 8 bases, and 16 bases separated the two germline ends. This CDR3 comprises 15 residues. This CDR3 reads CASSLDPRDAGGYTF. CDR3 DNA: TGTGCCAGCAGCTTAGATCCCCGAGATGCCGGGGGCTACACCTTC.

V and J are TRBV28 and TRBJ1-2; possibly TRBD1 for D (6 bases). CDR3 length: 17 amino acids. With 2 bases removed from V and 4 bases from J, the gap between germline ends came to 20 bases. The germline V gene has CDR1 MDHEN and CDR2 SYDVKM. The CDR3: CASSLGGGQGGIYGYTF. The CDR3 DNA sequence: TGTGCCAGCAGTTTAGGCGGGGGCCAGGGAGGGATCTATGGCTACACCTTC.

The J gene is TRBJ2-3, the V gene TRBV6-6, with a tentative D call TRBD1 (5 bases). V was shortened by 5 bases and J by 3 bases, with 9 bases between the two germline ends. Looked up from germline, CDR1 is MNHNY and CDR2 is SVGAGI (reference sequence). CDR3 length equals 13 residues. CDR3 loop: CASSRRVTDTQYF. The CDR3 DNA is TGTGCCAGCAGTCGCAGGGTGACAGATACGCAGTATTTT.

This clone showed up just a few times. V is TRBV6-5 and J is TRBJ2-1; D is possibly TRBD2 (6 bases). Germline V gene lookup returns CDR1 MNHEY and CDR2 SVGAGI. The CDR3 covers 13 residues. Trimming pared 5 bases from V and 8 bases from J, leaving 13 bases between. CDR3 coding DNA: TGTGCCAGCAGTAAAAGGGAGGTAGATGAGCAGTTCTTC. Translating it yields CASSKREVDEQFF.

The rearrangement uses TRBV7-6 and TRBJ1-1, with 7 bases that match TRBD1. The length of the CDR3 is 13 residues. Trimming removed 1 base from V and 7 bases from J; junction bases left unmatched: 3. Germline V CDR1 and CDR2: SGHVS, FNYEAQ. This CDR3 reads CASSLDRGVEAFF. CDR3 nucleotide sequence: TGTGCCAGCAGCTTAGACAGGGGTGTTGAAGCTTTCTTT.

The DNA of the CDR3 is TGCGCCAGCAGCCAAGGGTCCAGTAGGGCAGATACGCAGTATTTT. It yields the protein CASSQGSSRADTQYF. The chain is built from TRBV4-1 and TRBJ2-3; no reliable D call. Germline CDR1 is MGHRA and CDR2 is YSYEKL. With 1 base removed from V and 4 bases from J, the gap between germline ends came to 12 bases. This CDR3 has 15 amino acids.

The genes are TRBV18 and TRBJ2-7; 9 nucleotides line up with TRBD1. In germline, CDR1 is KGHSH, CDR2 LQKENI. The CDR3 has 15 amino acids. The J segment lost 5 bases and the V segment lost 5 bases, leaving 10 bases of the junction unmatched. CDR3 sequence reads: CASSWGTGLGDEQYF. CDR3 coding DNA: TGTGCCAGCTCATGGGGGACAGGGCTAGGTGACGAGCAGTACTTC.

This sequence joins TRBV11-2 and TRBJ1-1; D unclear. Trimming pared 2 bases from V and 1 base from J, leaving 5 bases between. The CDR3 runs 13 residues. Germline V gene data show CDR1 as SGHAT and CDR2 as FQNNGV. For the CDR3, the DNA is TGTGCCAGCAGCTTACCAGGGAACACTGAAGCTTTCTTT. It translates to CASSLPGNTEAFF. Supplemented by reference TRBV11-2 and TRBJ1-1, the full variable domain reads EAGVAQSPRYKIIEKRQSVAFWCNPISGHATLYWYQQILGQGPKLLIQFQNNGVVDDSQLPKDRFSAERLKGVDSTLKIQPAKLEDSAVYLCASSLPGNTEAFFGQGTRLTVV.

The chain has TRBV5-6 and TRBJ1-3; 8 bases fit TRBD1. CDR1 and CDR2 from the germline V gene are SGHDT and YYEEEE. V dropped 2 bases and J dropped 0; count of bases not matched to a gene: 4. This CDR3 contains 16 residues. CDR3 sequence (DNA): TGTGCCAGCAGCTTCAGGGGGCTTAGCTCTGGAAACACCATATATTTT. It yields the protein CASSFRGLSSGNTIYF.

The CDR3 loop is CASSEWLTGSSEKLFF. The CDR3 DNA sequence: TGTGCCAGCAGTGAATGGCTCACAGGCTCATCAGAAAAACTGTTTTTT. The rearrangement joins TRBV25-1 to TRBJ1-4, with D perhaps matching TRBD1 (5 bases). This CDR3 contains 16 residues. Trimming cost V 1 base and J 8 bases, with 17 bases left between them. The germline V gene encodes CDR1 MGHDK and CDR2 SYGVNS.